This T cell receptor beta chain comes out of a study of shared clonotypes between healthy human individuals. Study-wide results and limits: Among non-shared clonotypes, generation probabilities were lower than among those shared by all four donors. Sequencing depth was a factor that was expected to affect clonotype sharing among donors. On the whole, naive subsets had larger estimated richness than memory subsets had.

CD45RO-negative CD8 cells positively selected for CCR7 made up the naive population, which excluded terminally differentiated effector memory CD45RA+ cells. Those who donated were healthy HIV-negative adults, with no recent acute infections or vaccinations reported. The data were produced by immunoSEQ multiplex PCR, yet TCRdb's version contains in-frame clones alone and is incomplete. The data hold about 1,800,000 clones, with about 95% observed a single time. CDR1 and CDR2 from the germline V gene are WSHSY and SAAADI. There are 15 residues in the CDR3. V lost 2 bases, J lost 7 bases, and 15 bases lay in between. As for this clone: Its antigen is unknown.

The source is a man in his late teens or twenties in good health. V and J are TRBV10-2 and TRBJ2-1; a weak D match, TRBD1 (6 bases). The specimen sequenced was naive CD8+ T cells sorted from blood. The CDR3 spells CASSEQQGKRNEQFF. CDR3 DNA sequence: TGCGCCAGCAGTGAGCAACAGGGAAAGAGGAATGAGCAGTTCTTC.